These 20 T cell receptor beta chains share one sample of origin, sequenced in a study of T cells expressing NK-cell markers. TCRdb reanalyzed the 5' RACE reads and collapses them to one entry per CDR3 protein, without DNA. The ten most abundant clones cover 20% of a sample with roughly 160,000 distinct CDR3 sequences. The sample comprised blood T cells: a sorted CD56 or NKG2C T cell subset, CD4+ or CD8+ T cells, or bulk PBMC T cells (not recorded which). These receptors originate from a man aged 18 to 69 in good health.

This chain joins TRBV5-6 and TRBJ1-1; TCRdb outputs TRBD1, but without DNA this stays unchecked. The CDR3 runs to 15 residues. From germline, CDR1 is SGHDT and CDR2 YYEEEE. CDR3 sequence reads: CASSQSGGMNTEAFF.

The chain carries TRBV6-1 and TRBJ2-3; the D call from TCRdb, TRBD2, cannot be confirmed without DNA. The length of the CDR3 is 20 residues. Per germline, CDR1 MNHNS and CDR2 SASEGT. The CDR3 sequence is CASSKTGLAGIQWDTDTQYF.

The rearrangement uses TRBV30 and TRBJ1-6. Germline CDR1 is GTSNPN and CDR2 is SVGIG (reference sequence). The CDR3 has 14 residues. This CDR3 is CAWSSGVGNSPLHF.

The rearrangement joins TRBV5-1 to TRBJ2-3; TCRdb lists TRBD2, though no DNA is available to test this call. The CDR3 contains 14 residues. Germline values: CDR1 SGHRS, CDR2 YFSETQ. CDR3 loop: CASSWGLAAYAQYF.

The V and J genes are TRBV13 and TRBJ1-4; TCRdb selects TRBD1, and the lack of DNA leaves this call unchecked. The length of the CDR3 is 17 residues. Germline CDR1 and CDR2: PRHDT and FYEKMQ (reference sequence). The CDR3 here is CASSARTGGIGDEKLFF.

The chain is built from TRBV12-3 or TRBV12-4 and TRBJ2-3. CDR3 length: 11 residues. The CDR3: CASSLADTQYF.

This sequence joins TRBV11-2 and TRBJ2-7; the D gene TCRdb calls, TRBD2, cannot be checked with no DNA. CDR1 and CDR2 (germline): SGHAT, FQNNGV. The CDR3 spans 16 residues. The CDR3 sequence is CASSPRGLPTYDEQYF.

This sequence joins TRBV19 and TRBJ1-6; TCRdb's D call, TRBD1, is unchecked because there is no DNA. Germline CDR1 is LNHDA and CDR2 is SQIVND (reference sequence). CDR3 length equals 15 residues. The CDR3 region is CASSILTGQDSPLHF.

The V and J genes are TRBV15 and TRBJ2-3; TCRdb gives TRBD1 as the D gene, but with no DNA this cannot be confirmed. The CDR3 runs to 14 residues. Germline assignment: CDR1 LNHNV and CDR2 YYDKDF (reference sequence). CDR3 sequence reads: CATSTPDSTDTQYF. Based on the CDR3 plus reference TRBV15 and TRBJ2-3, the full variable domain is DAMVIQNPRYQVTQFGKPVTLSCSQTLNHNVMYWYQQKSSQAPKLLFHYYDKDFNNEADTPDNFQSRRPNTSFCFLDIRSPGLGDTAMYLCATSTPDSTDTQYFGPGTRLTVL.

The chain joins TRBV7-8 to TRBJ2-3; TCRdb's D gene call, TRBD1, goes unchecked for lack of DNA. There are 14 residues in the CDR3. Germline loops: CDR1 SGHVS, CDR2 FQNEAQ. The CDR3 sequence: CASSLQGFRDTQYF.

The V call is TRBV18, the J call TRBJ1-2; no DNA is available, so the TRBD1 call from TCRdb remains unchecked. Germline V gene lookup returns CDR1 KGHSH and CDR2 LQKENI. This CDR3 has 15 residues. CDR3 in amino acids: CASSPPTQGLGGYTF.

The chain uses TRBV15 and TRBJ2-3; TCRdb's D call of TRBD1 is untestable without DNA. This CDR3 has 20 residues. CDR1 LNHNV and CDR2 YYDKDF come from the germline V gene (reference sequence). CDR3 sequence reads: CATSSQWRGRDGSGTDTQYF.

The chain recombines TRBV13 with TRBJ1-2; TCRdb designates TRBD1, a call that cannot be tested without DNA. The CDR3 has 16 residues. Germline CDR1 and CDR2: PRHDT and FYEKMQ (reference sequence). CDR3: CASSLAGQGADYGYTF.

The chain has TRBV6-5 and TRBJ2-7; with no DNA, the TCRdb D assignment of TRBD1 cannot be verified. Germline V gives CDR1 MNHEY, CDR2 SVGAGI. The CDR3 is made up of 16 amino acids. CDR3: CASSYSQGAGGYEQYF.

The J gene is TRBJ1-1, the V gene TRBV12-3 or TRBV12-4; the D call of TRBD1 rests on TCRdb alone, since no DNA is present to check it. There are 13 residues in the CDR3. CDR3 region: CASSLVTGTEAFF.

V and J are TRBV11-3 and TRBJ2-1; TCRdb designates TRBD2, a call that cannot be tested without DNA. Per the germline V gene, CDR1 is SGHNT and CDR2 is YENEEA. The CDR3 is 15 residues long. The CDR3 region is CASSPSLALIREQFF.

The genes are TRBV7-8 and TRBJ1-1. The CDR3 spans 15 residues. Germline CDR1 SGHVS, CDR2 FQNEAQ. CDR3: CASSPSGRPNTEAFF.

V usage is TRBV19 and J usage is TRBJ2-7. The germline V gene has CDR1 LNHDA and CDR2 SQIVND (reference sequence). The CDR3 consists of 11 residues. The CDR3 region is CASSIAGEQYF. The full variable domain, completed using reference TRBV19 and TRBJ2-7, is DGGITQSPKYLFRKEGQNVTLSCEQNLNHDAMYWYRQDPGQGLRLIYYSQIVNDFQKGDIAEGYSVSREKKESFPLTVTSAQKNPTAFYLCASSIAGEQYFGPGTRLTVT.

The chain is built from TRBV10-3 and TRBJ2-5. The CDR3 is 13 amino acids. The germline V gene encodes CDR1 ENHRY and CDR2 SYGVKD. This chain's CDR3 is CAIRQTVQETQYF.

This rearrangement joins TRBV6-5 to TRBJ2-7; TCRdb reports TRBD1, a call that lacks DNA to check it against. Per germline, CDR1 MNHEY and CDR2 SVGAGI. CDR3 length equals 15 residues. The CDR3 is CASSWTVGVPNEQYF.